This T cell receptor beta chain was recovered during a study of beta chain features in type 1 diabetes. Every isolated RNA sample was fully reverse transcribed, so sequencing captured expressed TCRB transcripts. The protocol was immunoSEQ multiplex PCR, while the TCRdb copy is restricted to in-frame clones and leaves out a portion. The data show about 340,000 clones, 13% seen once. The V end was cut by 0 bases, the J end by 5 bases, with 14 bases between. There are 16 residues in the CDR3. Germline loops: CDR1 LNHNV, CDR2 YYDKDF (reference sequence). Study-wide points: Insertion counts at VDJ junctions were lower in type 1 diabetes patients, who also showed more deletions there. Naive, central memory and Treg TCRB repertoires appeared more alike in patients than in healthy donors. Type 1 diabetes patients showed a moderate but significant shortening of TCRB CDR3s in all four CD4+ subsets.

Blood was collected once per donor into heparin, averaging approximately 110 mL. Purity (above 95%) was reached by all sorted populations. A remark on this clone: Its antigen is unidentified.

The chain uses TRBV15 and TRBJ2-4, with D possibly being TRBD2 (6 bases). The sample was naive CD4+ T cells from blood. This clonotype was sampled from a woman aged 18-30 years with type 1 diabetes. The CDR3 here is CATSRDRGGTQNIQYF. The CDR3 DNA is TGTGCCACCAGCAGAGATCGGGGCGGGACCCAAAACATTCAGTACTTC.